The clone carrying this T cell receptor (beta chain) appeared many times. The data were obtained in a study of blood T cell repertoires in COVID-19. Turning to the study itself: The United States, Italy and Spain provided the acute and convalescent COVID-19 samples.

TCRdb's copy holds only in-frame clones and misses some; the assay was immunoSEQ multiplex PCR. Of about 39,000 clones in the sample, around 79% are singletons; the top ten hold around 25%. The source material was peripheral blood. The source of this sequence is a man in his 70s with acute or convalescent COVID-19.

CDR3 nucleotides: TGTGCCAGCAGACCATCGGGACTAGCGGGAGCTAGAGAGCAGTTCTTC. Its protein product is CASRPSGLAGAREQFF. This sequence joins TRBV19 and TRBJ2-1; 14 bases are shared with TRBD2. With V trimmed by 9 bases and J by 10 bases, 14 bases remained unmatched. The CDR3 is 16 amino acids. Looked up from germline, CDR1 is LNHDA and CDR2 is SQIVND (reference sequence).